This T cell receptor (beta chain) was found in a study of blood T cell repertoires in COVID-19. Study at large: The origin of the acute and convalescent COVID-19 samples was the United States, Italy and Spain.

Trimming removed 0 bases from V and 0 bases from J; junction bases left unmatched: 4. Germline CDR1 and CDR2: MNHEY and SVGAGI. The CDR3 runs to 16 residues. Participant-given clinical history determined each cohort assignment. Two negative PCRs, clearance, or symptom resolution were required of recovered Cohort 3 donors. Authors' analysis steps: Estimation of nucleated cell counts relied on the amplification of reference gene primers. This table comes from immunoSEQ multiplex PCR, and its TCRdb copy is limited to in-frame clones, with some not included. That table is the source of V, J and clone size, and D and trimming were worked out from the DNA. The repertoire holds roughly 200,000 clones, with approximately 80% as singletons.

The specimen sequenced was PBMCs or T cells enriched from blood (not recorded which). The clonotype comes from a man between 40 and 49 years old who had recovered from COVID-19. The chain links TRBV6-5 to TRBJ2-5, with 7 bases identical to TRBD1. CDR3 nucleotides: TGTGCCAGCAGTTACTCAAGGGGGCCGTACCAAGAGACCCAGTACTTC. Protein sequence: CASSYSRGPYQETQYF.